A selection of T cell receptor beta chains follows, all from one sample in a study of T cell changes during pregnancy in multiple sclerosis. Sequenced by immunoSEQ multiplex PCR; TCRdb stores in-frame clones only, minus some. This table holds about 17,000 clones, nearly 90% found once. Sequenced here: CD8+ T cells from peripheral blood mononuclear cells, sampled after pregnancy. These receptors were taken from a female donor in good health, enrolled as a control in a pregnancy study. Each CDR3 is given with its conserved first and last residue. D genes are given only for firm matches. Clone size, where shown, is once, few, many, or a class for clones that have expanded.

CDR3 protein	CDR3 DNA	D gene	J gene	clone size	V gene
CASSRSGRSADTQYF	TGTGCCAGCAGTCGTAGCGGGCGGTCGGCAGATACGCAGTATTTT	TRBD2	TRBJ2-3	-	TRBV5-4
CASSQRRDPPFETQYF	TGTGCCAGCAGCCAACGGCGGGACCCCCCGTTTGAGACCCAGTACTTC	-	TRBJ2-5	-	TRBV4-2
CASSVEASGGPPKETQYF	TGTGCCAGCAGCGTAGAGGCTAGCGGGGGCCCACCCAAGGAGACCCAGTACTTC	TRBD2	TRBJ2-5	-	TRBV9
CASSEDWRSDTQYF	TGTGCCAGCAGTGAAGATTGGAGGTCAGATACGCAGTATTTT	-	TRBJ2-3	-	TRBV6-1
CASGQGYEQYF	TGTGCCAGCGGTCAGGGGTACGAGCAGTACTTC	-	TRBJ2-7	-	TRBV28
CATLLATDTQYF	TGTGCCACCCTTCTAGCGACTGATACCCAGTACTTC	-	TRBJ2-5	once	TRBV21-1
CASSGDNYEQYF	TGTGCCAGCAGTGGAGACAACTACGAGCAGTACTTC	-	TRBJ2-7	-	TRBV2
CASSLVRGHGNEQFF	TGTGCCAGCAGTTTAGTCAGAGGGCACGGGAATGAGCAGTTCTTC	-	TRBJ2-1	-	TRBV27
CASSPYGNEQFF	TGTGCCAGCAGCCCGTACGGCAATGAGCAGTTCTTC	-	TRBJ2-1	-	TRBV7-9
CASSLEGWNQETQYF	TGTGCCAGCAGTTTGGAGGGTTGGAACCAAGAGACCCAGTACTTC	-	TRBJ2-5	-	TRBV28
CASSAGAGELFF	TGTGCCAGCAGTGCGGGGGCCGGGGAGCTGTTTTTT	-	TRBJ2-2	-	TRBV2
CASSSIYNEQFF	TGTGCCAGCAGCTCAATCTACAATGAGCAGTTCTTC	-	TRBJ2-1	-	TRBV14
CASSFSGGGTDTQYF	TGTGCCAGCAGCTTTAGCGGTGGGGGCACAGATACGCAGTATTTT	-	TRBJ2-3	-	TRBV13
CASSLPGGTQYF	TGTGCCAGCAGCTTACCGGGGGGTACGCAGTATTTT	TRBD2	TRBJ2-3	-	TRBV11-2
CASSYPGELEAFF	TGTGCCAGCAGTTACCCTGGGGAGCTGGAAGCTTTCTTT	-	TRBJ1-1	-	TRBV6-6
CASSPRRWDTEAFF	TGTGCCAGTAGTCCCCGGCGGTGGGACACTGAAGCTTTCTTT	-	TRBJ1-1	-	TRBV19
CASSMRFYNTEAFF	TGTGCCAGTAGTATGAGGTTTTACAACACTGAAGCTTTCTTT	-	TRBJ1-1	once	TRBV19
CASSRTSAPPMDEQFF	TGTGCCAGTAGTAGGACATCGGCTCCCCCCATGGATGAGCAGTTCTTC	-	TRBJ2-1	-	TRBV19